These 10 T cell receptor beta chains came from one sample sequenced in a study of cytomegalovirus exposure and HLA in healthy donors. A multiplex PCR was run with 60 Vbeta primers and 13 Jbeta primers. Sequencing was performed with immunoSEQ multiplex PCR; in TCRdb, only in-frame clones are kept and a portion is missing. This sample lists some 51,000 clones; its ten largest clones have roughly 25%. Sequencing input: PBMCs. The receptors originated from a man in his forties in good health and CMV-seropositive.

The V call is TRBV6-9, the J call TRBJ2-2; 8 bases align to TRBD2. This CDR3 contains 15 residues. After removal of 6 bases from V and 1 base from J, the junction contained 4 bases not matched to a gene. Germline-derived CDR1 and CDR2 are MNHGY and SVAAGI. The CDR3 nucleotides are TGTGCCAGCAGAAGACTAGCGAGGAACACCGGGGAGCTGTTTTTT. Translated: CASRRLARNTGELFF.

CDR3 sequence: CASSQDGTGPQMNTEAFF. The CDR3 DNA reads as TGTGCCAGCAGCCAAGACGGGACAGGCCCTCAGATGAACACTGAAGCTTTCTTT. This chain joins TRBV4-2 and TRBJ1-1; 8 bases are a match to TRBD1. This CDR3 spans 18 amino acids. The ends lost 0 bases at V and 0 bases at J; junction bases unmatched: 9. Germline CDR1 is LGHNA and CDR2 is YNFKEQ.

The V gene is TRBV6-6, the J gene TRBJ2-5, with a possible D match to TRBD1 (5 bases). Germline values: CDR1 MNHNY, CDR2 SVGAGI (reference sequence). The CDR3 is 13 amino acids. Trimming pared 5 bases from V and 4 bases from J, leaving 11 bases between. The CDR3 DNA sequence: TGTGCCAGCAGTCACCCCCAGGGAGAGACCCAGTACTTC. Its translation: CASSHPQGETQYF.

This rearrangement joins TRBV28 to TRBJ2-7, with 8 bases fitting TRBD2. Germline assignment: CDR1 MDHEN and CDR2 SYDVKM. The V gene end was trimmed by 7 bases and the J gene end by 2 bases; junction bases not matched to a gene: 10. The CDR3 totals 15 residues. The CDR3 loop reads CASTQRETGTYEQYF. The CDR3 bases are TGTGCCAGCACTCAGCGGGAGACGGGGACCTACGAGCAGTACTTC.

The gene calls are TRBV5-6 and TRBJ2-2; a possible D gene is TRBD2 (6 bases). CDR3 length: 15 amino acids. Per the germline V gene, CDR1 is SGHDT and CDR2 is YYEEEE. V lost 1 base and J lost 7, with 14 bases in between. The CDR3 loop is CASSLLGGISGELFF. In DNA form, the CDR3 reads TGTGCCAGCAGCTTGCTGGGGGGAATAAGCGGGGAGCTGTTTTTT.

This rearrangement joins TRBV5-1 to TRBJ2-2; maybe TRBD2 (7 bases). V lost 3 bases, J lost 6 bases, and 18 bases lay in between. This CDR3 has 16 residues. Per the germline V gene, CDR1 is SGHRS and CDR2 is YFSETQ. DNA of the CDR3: TGCGCCAGCAGCTCCGAACCTATAGGGGGGGCCGGGGAGCTGTTTTTT. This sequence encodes CASSSEPIGGAGELFF. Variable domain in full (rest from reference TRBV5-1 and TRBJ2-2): KAGVTQTPRYLIKTRGQQVTLSCSPISGHRSVSWYQQTPGQGLQFLFEYFSETQRNKGNFPGRFSGRQFSNSRSEMNVSTLELGDSALYLCASSSEPIGGAGELFFGEGSRLTVL.

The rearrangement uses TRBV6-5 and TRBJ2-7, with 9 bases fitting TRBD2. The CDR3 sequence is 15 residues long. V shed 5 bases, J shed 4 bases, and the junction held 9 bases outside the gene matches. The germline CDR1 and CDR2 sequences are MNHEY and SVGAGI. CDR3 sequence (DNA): TGTGCCAGCAGTCGGATAGCGGGAGTATTATACGAGCAGTACTTC. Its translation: CASSRIAGVLYEQYF.

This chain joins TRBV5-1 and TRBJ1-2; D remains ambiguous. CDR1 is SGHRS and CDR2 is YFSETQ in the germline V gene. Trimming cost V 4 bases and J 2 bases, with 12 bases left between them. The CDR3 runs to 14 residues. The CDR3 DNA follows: TGCGCCAGCAGCGAGACGCCGGAGAACTATGGCTACACCTTC. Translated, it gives CASSETPENYGYTF. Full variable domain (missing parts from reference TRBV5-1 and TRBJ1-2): KAGVTQTPRYLIKTRGQQVTLSCSPISGHRSVSWYQQTPGQGLQFLFEYFSETQRNKGNFPGRFSGRQFSNSRSEMNVSTLELGDSALYLCASSETPENYGYTFGSGTRLTVV.

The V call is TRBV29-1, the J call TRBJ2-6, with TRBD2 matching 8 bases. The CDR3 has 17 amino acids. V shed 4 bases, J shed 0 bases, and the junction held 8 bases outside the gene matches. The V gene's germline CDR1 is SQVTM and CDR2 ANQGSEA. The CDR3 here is CSVVSGEVSSGANVLTF. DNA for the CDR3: TGCAGCGTTGTTAGCGGGGAAGTAAGCTCTGGGGCCAACGTCCTGACTTTC.

The CDR3 DNA is TGCAGCGTGACAGACAGGGAGTTGAGGGAGCAGTACTTC. Its protein is CSVTDRELREQYF. The chain recombines TRBV29-1 with TRBJ2-7; 7 bases match TRBD1. Germline V gene lookup returns CDR1 SQVTM and CDR2 ANQGSEA. V dropped 6 bases and J dropped 7; count of bases not matched to a gene: 12. The CDR3 covers 13 residues.